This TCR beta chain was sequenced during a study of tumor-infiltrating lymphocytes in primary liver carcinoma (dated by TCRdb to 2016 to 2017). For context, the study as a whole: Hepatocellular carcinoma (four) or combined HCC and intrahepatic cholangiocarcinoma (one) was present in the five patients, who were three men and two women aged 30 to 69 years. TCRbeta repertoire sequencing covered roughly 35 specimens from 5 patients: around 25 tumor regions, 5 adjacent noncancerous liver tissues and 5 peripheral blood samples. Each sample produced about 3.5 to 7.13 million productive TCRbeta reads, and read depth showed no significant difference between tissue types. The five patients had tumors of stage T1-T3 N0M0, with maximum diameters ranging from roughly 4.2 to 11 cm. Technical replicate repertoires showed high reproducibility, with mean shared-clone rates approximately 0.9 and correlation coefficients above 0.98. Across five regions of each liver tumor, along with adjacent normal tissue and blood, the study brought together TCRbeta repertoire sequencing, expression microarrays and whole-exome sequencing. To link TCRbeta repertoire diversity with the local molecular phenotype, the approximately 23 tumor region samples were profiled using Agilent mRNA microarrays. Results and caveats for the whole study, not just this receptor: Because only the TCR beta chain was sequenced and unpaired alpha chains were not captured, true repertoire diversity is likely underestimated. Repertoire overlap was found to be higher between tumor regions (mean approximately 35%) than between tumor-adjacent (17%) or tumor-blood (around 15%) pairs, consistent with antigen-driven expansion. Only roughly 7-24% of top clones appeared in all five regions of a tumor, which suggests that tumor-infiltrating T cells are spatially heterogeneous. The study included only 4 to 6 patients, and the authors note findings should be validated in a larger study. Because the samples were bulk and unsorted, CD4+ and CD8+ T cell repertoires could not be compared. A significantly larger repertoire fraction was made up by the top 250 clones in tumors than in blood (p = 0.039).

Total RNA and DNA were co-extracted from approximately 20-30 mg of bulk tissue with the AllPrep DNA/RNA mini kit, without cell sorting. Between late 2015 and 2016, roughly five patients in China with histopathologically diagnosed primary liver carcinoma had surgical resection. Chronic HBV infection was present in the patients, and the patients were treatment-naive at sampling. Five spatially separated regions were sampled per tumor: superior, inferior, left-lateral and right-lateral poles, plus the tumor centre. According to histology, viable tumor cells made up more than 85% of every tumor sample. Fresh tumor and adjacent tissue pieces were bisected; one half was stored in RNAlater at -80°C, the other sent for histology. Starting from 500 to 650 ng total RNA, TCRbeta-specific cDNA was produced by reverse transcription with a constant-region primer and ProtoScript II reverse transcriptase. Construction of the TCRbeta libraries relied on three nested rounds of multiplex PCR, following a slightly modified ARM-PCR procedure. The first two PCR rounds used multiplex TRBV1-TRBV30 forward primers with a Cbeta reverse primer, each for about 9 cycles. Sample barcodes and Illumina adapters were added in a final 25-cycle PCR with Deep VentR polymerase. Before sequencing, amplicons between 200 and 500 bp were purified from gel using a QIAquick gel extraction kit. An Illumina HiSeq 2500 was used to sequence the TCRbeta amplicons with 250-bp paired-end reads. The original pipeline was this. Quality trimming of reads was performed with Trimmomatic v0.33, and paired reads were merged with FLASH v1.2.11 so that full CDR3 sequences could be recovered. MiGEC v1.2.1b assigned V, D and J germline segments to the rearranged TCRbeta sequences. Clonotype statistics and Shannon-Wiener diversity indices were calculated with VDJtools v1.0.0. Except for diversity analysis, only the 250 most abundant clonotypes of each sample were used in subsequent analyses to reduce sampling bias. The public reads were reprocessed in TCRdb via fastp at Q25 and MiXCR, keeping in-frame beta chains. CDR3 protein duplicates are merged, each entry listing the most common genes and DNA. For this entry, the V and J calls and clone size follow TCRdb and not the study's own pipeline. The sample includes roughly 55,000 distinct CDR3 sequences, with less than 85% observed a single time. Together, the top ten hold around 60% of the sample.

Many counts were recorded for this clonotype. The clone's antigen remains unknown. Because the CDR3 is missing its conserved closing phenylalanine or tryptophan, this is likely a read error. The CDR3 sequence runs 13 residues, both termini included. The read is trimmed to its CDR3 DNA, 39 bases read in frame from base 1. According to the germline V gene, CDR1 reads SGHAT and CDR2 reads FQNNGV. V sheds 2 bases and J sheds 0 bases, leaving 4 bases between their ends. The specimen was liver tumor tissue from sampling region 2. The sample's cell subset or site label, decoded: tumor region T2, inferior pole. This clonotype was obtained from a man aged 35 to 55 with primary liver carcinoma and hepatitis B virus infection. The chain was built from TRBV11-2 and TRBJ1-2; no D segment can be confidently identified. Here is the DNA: TGTGCCAGCAGCTTAACGGCTAACTATGGCTACACCTCC. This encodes CASSLTANYGYTS.